A selection of T cell receptor beta chains follows, all from one sample in a study of T cell responses to AZD1222 COVID-19 vaccine. Assay used: immunoSEQ multiplex PCR; TCRdb lists only in-frame clones, some missing. The sample holds 95,000 to 110,000 clones, approximately 90% seen once. The starting material was peripheral blood, obtained 28 days after the second AZD1222 dose. These receptors came from an adult who received the AZD1222 COVID-19 vaccine. The CDR3 runs from the conserved cysteine through the conserved F or W. D genes are given only for firm matches. Expanded clones get a size class; other rows say once, few or many, or leave the size out.

abundance: NA; v_gene: TRBV18; d_gene: TRBD1; j_gene: TRBJ1-4; CDR3nt: TGTGCCAGCTCACCGACAGGGATCGGTGAAAAACTGTTTTTT; CDR3aa: CASSPTGIGEKLFF
abundance: NA; v_gene: TRBV20-1; d_gene: NA; j_gene: TRBJ1-2; CDR3nt: TGCAGTGCTACCGGGGGACAAGGCTACACCTTC; CDR3aa: CSATGGQGYTF
abundance: once; v_gene: TRBV4-1; d_gene: TRBD2; j_gene: TRBJ2-1; CDR3nt: TGCGCCAGCAGCCACCCAGGCCAGACTAGGGTTAAGGGGAGGGCCTACAATGAGCAGTTCTTC; CDR3aa: CASSHPGQTRVKGRAYNEQFF
abundance: NA; v_gene: TRBV10-2; d_gene: NA; j_gene: TRBJ2-7; CDR3nt: TGCGCCAGCAGTCGGGGACAAATCTACGAGCAGTACTTC; CDR3aa: CASSRGQIYEQYF
abundance: once; v_gene: TRBV9; d_gene: TRBD1; j_gene: TRBJ1-4; CDR3nt: TGTGCCAGCAGCGTGACAGGGGGCGCTAATGAAAAACTGTTTTTT; CDR3aa: CASSVTGGANEKLFF
abundance: NA; v_gene: TRBV24-1; d_gene: NA; j_gene: TRBJ2-2; CDR3nt: TGTGCCACCAGTGCCTTGGGGCAGGGAGCTTGGGAGCTGTTTTTT; CDR3aa: CATSALGQGAWELFF
abundance: NA; v_gene: TRBV25-1; d_gene: TRBD1; j_gene: TRBJ1-4; CDR3nt: TGTGCCAGCAGTGAATACCCTGGACAGGGACTTAATGAAAAACTGTTTTTT; CDR3aa: CASSEYPGQGLNEKLFF
abundance: NA; v_gene: TRBV7-2; d_gene: NA; j_gene: TRBJ2-5; CDR3nt: TGTGCCAGCAGCTTATCAAGAGAAGAGACCCAGTACTTC; CDR3aa: CASSLSREETQYF
abundance: few; v_gene: TRBV19; d_gene: TRBD1; j_gene: TRBJ1-2; CDR3nt: TGTGCCAGTAGTATAGCTAGGACAGGGTTCGACCATGGCTACACCTTC; CDR3aa: CASSIARTGFDHGYTF
abundance: NA; v_gene: TRBV6-2/TRBV6-3; d_gene: NA; j_gene: TRBJ2-3; CDR3nt: TGTGCCAGCAGTAAGAGCAACACAGATACGCAGTATTTT; CDR3aa: CASSKSNTDTQYF
abundance: NA; v_gene: TRBV12-3/TRBV12-4; d_gene: NA; j_gene: TRBJ2-3; CDR3nt: TGTGCCAGCAGCCCTACAGATACGCAGTATTTT; CDR3aa: CASSPTDTQYF
abundance: NA; v_gene: TRBV7-3; d_gene: NA; j_gene: TRBJ2-2; CDR3nt: TGTGCCAGCAGCCCCCAGCCCCACACCGGGGAGCTGTTTTTT; CDR3aa: CASSPQPHTGELFF
abundance: NA; v_gene: TRBV9; d_gene: NA; j_gene: TRBJ1-1; CDR3nt: TGTGCCAGCAGCGTGACGGGGCCTAACACTGAAGCTTTCTTT; CDR3aa: CASSVTGPNTEAFF
abundance: NA; v_gene: TRBV24-1; d_gene: TRBD1; j_gene: TRBJ2-7; CDR3nt: TGTGCCACCAGTGACTCCGGGACAGAATACTACGAGCAGTACTTC; CDR3aa: CATSDSGTEYYEQYF
abundance: NA; v_gene: TRBV6-1; d_gene: TRBD1; j_gene: TRBJ2-7; CDR3nt: TGTGCCAGCAATGATCCGAGGACAGGGAATAACTACGAGCAGTACTTC; CDR3aa: CASNDPRTGNNYEQYF
abundance: NA; v_gene: TRBV3-1/TRBV3-2; d_gene: NA; j_gene: TRBJ1-3; CDR3nt: TGTGCCAGCAGCCAAGTTGCCAGCTCTGGAAACACCATATATTTT; CDR3aa: CASSQVASSGNTIYF
abundance: NA; v_gene: TRBV5-4; d_gene: TRBD1; j_gene: TRBJ1-2; CDR3nt: TGTGCCAGCAGCTTCAAGACAGGGGCGGCCTATGGCTACACCTTC; CDR3aa: CASSFKTGAAYGYTF
abundance: once; v_gene: TRBV19; d_gene: NA; j_gene: TRBJ1-1; CDR3nt: TGTGCCAGCGATGACAGGAACACTGAAGCTTTCTTT; CDR3aa: CASDDRNTEAFF
abundance: NA; v_gene: TRBV5-1; d_gene: NA; j_gene: TRBJ2-2; CDR3nt: TGCGCCAGCAGCTTGGGACTGGGAGACACCGGGGAGCTGTTTTTT; CDR3aa: CASSLGLGDTGELFF
abundance: NA; v_gene: TRBV7-2; d_gene: NA; j_gene: TRBJ1-2; CDR3nt: TGTGCCAGCAGCTCGGGGACGGCCTCTAGGATCTTC; CDR3aa: CASSSGTASRIF
abundance: NA; v_gene: TRBV5-1; d_gene: NA; j_gene: TRBJ1-5; CDR3nt: TGCGCCAGCAGCTTGACAGGGCAGAGCAATCAGCCCCAGCATTTT; CDR3aa: CASSLTGQSNQPQHF
abundance: NA; v_gene: TRBV6-5; d_gene: NA; j_gene: TRBJ1-1; CDR3nt: TGTGCCAGCAGTCCTGGGAGGGGGGCTGAAGCTTTCTTT; CDR3aa: CASSPGRGAEAFF
abundance: NA; v_gene: TRBV18; d_gene: NA; j_gene: TRBJ1-2; CDR3nt: TGTGCCAGCTCACCACCGTTGGGCACAGGAGCCTATGGCTACACCTTC; CDR3aa: CASSPPLGTGAYGYTF
abundance: NA; v_gene: TRBV7-2; d_gene: TRBD2; j_gene: TRBJ2-5; CDR3nt: TGTGCCAGCAGCTTAGGTAGCGGGGCCCAAGAGACCCAGTACTTC; CDR3aa: CASSLGSGAQETQYF
abundance: once; v_gene: TRBV6-5; d_gene: NA; j_gene: TRBJ2-3; CDR3nt: TGTGCCAGCAGTTATAGCTACAGCACAGATACGCAGTATTTT; CDR3aa: CASSYSYSTDTQYF
abundance: NA; v_gene: TRBV28; d_gene: TRBD1; j_gene: TRBJ1-4; CDR3nt: TGTGCCAGCAGTTCCCCGAGGGGGACAGCTAATGAAAAACTGTTTTTT; CDR3aa: CASSSPRGTANEKLFF
abundance: NA; v_gene: TRBV19; d_gene: TRBD1; j_gene: TRBJ1-6; CDR3nt: TGTGCCAGTAGTATGACAGGGTACACCTATAATTCACCCCTCCACTTT; CDR3aa: CASSMTGYTYNSPLHF
abundance: few; v_gene: TRBV7-9; d_gene: NA; j_gene: TRBJ1-2; CDR3nt: TGTGCCAGCAGCTTAGATGGAGACAACTATGGCTACACCTTC; CDR3aa: CASSLDGDNYGYTF
abundance: NA; v_gene: TRBV7-9; d_gene: NA; j_gene: TRBJ2-7; CDR3nt: TGTGCCAGCAGCTTAGGAGGGAGCAGGTTCTACGAGCAGTACTTC; CDR3aa: CASSLGGSRFYEQYF
abundance: NA; v_gene: TRBV7-2; d_gene: NA; j_gene: TRBJ1-1; CDR3nt: TGTGCCAGCAGACCAACAAGGGGGGGATCGAACACTGAAGCTTTCTTT; CDR3aa: CASRPTRGGSNTEAFF
abundance: NA; v_gene: TRBV3-1/TRBV3-2; d_gene: NA; j_gene: TRBJ1-2; CDR3nt: TGTGCCAGCAGCCAAGACCTGGGGGCTCGGGGCTACACCTTC; CDR3aa: CASSQDLGARGYTF
abundance: NA; v_gene: TRBV18; d_gene: NA; j_gene: TRBJ2-3; CDR3nt: TGTGCCAGCTCATCGGGCCTAGCCACAGATACGCAGTATTTT; CDR3aa: CASSSGLATDTQYF
abundance: NA; v_gene: TRBV11-2; d_gene: TRBD1; j_gene: TRBJ2-7; CDR3nt: TGTGCCAGCAGCTGGGGGAGAGGACAGGGGACGAACGAGCAGTACTTC; CDR3aa: CASSWGRGQGTNEQYF
abundance: NA; v_gene: TRBV3-1/TRBV3-2; d_gene: NA; j_gene: TRBJ2-2; CDR3nt: TGTGCCAGCAGCGAGCGAGGGGCGGGCGGGGAGCTGTTTTTT; CDR3aa: CASSERGAGGELFF
abundance: NA; v_gene: TRBV7-9; d_gene: TRBD2; j_gene: TRBJ2-7; CDR3nt: TGTGCCAGCAGCTTCGAGTCTAGCGGGGGATACGAGCAGTACTTC; CDR3aa: CASSFESSGGYEQYF
abundance: NA; v_gene: TRBV11-2; d_gene: NA; j_gene: TRBJ1-2; CDR3nt: TGTGCCAGCAGCTTAGTCCAGGGCGGTGGCTACACCTTC; CDR3aa: CASSLVQGGGYTF
abundance: NA; v_gene: TRBV5-6; d_gene: TRBD1; j_gene: TRBJ2-7; CDR3nt: TGTGCCAGCAACTACAGGGGTCTAAGCTCCTACGAGCAGTACTTC; CDR3aa: CASNYRGLSSYEQYF
abundance: NA; v_gene: TRBV4-3; d_gene: NA; j_gene: TRBJ2-2; CDR3nt: TGCGCCAGCAGCCAAGAGGTGGGATCATACACCGGGGAGCTGTTTTTT; CDR3aa: CASSQEVGSYTGELFF
abundance: NA; v_gene: TRBV6-5; d_gene: NA; j_gene: TRBJ2-7; CDR3nt: TGTGCCAGCAGTTCCCGGGGCGGCACCTACGAGCAGTACTTC; CDR3aa: CASSSRGGTYEQYF
abundance: NA; v_gene: TRBV9; d_gene: TRBD1; j_gene: TRBJ1-6; CDR3nt: TGTGCCAGCAGCACGATGACAGGGTCTAATTCACCCCTCCACTTT; CDR3aa: CASSTMTGSNSPLHF